A single sample is the source of the 11 T cell receptor beta chains below, sequenced in a study of CXCR3-negative and CXCR3-positive naive CD8 T cells. UMI-tagged TRB cDNA libraries were built via 5' RACE. TCRdb re-called the 5' RACE reads and catalogs CDR3 proteins one per entry, DNA excluded. The sample table includes approximately 83,000 distinct CDR3 sequences. Sequenced: naive CXCR3- CD8+ T cells from blood. Subset: CD45RO-CCR7+CD27+CD95- naive CD8+ T cells lacking CXCR3 (TNR3-). These receptors originate from a human donor in good health. Some clones in this sample may be carry-over from other donors' samples.

This sequence joins TRBV5-1 and TRBJ1-3; TCRdb calls TRBD1, which cannot be checked without DNA. CDR3 length: 15 residues. CDR1 and CDR2 from the germline V gene are SGHRS and YFSETQ. The CDR3 loop reads CASSLGTTSGNTIYF.

The V call is TRBV29-1, the J call TRBJ2-7; TCRdb's D call, TRBD1, is unchecked because there is no DNA. Germline CDR1 and CDR2: SQVTM and ANQGSEA. The CDR3 contains 15 residues. The CDR3 reads CSVELGQGERDEQYF.

The chain couples TRBV7-9 to TRBJ2-3. From germline, CDR1 is SEHNR and CDR2 FQNEAQ (reference sequence). This CDR3 region has 11 residues. CDR3 amino acids: CASSPKDTQYF. The whole variable domain, filled in from reference TRBV7-9 and TRBJ2-3, reads DTGVSQNPRHKITKRGQNVTFRCDPISEHNRLYWYRQTLGQGPEFLTYFQNEAQLEKSRLLSDRFSAERPKGSFSTLEIQRTEQGDSAMYLCASSPKDTQYFGPGTRLTVL.

The rearrangement uses TRBV7-9 and TRBJ2-3; no DNA is available, so the TRBD2 call from TCRdb remains unchecked. CDR3 size: 16 residues. CDR1 and CDR2 (germline): SEHNR, FQNEAQ (reference sequence). This chain's CDR3 is CASSGISSGSTDTQYF. Filled out from reference TRBV7-9 and TRBJ2-3, the complete variable domain reads DTGVSQNPRHKITKRGQNVTFRCDPISEHNRLYWYRQTLGQGPEFLTYFQNEAQLEKSRLLSDRFSAERPKGSFSTLEIQRTEQGDSAMYLCASSGISSGSTDTQYFGPGTRLTVL.

The chain uses TRBV7-9 and TRBJ1-1; checking the TCRdb D call of TRBD1 is not possible without DNA. CDR3 length: 13 residues. The V gene's germline CDR1 is SEHNR and CDR2 FQNEAQ (reference sequence). This CDR3 reads CASSQPGGTEAFF.

This chain joins TRBV7-2 and TRBJ2-1; TCRdb selects TRBD1, and the lack of DNA leaves this call unchecked. CDR1 is SGHTA and CDR2 is FQGNSA in the germline V gene. CDR3 size: 17 residues. This CDR3 reads CASSSRDAGGGYNEQFF.

This chain connects TRBV7-9 to TRBJ2-7; TCRdb's D gene call, TRBD1, goes unchecked for lack of DNA. Germline V lookup: CDR1 SEHNR, CDR2 FQNEAQ (reference sequence). The CDR3 is 16 residues long. The CDR3 sequence: CASNPSGFSGSYEQYF.

V and J are TRBV12-3 or TRBV12-4 and TRBJ2-7; TCRdb's D call of TRBD1 is untestable without DNA. The CDR3 has 13 residues. Here the CDR3 reads CASAWGQLYEQYF.

The chain links TRBV29-1 to TRBJ1-1. CDR3 size: 12 residues. Germline-derived CDR1 and CDR2 are SQVTM and ANQGSEA. CDR3 sequence: CSAPGPDAEAFF.

J is TRBJ2-2 and V is TRBV29-1. CDR1 and CDR2 from the germline V gene are SQVTM and ANQGSEA. The CDR3 is 12 amino acids. CDR3: CSVTSSPGELFF.

The chain combines TRBV29-1 with TRBJ1-1. Germline V lookup: CDR1 SQVTM, CDR2 ANQGSEA. This CDR3 is built from 12 residues. Here the CDR3 reads CSVDYWDAEAFF.